This T cell receptor beta chain was retrieved from a study of blood T cell repertoires in COVID-19. Turning to the study itself: Researchers got acute and convalescent COVID-19 samples from the United States, Italy and Spain. From T cells, B-cell-depleted T cells, or PBMCs came the material, which was cDNA or gDNA.

Methods used by the authors: Reference gene primer amplification in the assay estimated nucleated cell counts. Repertoires were generated with immunoSEQ multiplex PCR, while TCRdb's copy carries only in-frame clones and drops some. That table supplies the V and J calls and clone size; D and trimming were determined from the DNA. The sample consists of 69,000 or so clones, roughly 80% of them appearing once. This CDR3 is 17 amino acids long. CDR1 LGHNA and CDR2 YSLEER come from the germline V gene. After removal of 0 bases from V and 13 bases from J, the junction contained 18 bases not matched to a gene.

This receptor was taken from a woman older than 75 with active or convalescent COVID-19. The genes are TRBV4-3 and TRBJ2-1, with 7 nucleotides matching TRBD1. The sample comprised peripheral blood. The CDR3 is CASSQDPVDRRMKGQFF. The DNA of the CDR3 is TGCGCCAGCAGCCAAGACCCAGTGGACAGGAGAATGAAGGGTCAGTTCTTC.